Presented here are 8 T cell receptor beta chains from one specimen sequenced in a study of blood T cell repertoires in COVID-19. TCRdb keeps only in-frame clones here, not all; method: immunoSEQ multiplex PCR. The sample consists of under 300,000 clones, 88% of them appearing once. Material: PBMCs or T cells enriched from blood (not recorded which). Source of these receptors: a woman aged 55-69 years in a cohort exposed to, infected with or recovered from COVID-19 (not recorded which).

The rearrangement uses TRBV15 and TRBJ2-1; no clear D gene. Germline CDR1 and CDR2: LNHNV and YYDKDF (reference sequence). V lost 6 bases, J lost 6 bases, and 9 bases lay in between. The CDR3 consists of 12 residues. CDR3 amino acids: CATSGLGNEQFF. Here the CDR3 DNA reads TGTGCCACCAGTGGGCTCGGCAATGAGCAGTTCTTC.

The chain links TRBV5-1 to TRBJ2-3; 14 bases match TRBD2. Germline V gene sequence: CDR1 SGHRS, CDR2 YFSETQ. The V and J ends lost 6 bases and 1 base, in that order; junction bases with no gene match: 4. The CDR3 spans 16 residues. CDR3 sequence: CASIPGLAGGTDTQYF. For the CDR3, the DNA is TGCGCCAGCATCCCGGGACTAGCGGGAGGCACAGATACGCAGTATTTT. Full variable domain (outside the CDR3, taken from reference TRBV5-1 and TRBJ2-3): KAGVTQTPRYLIKTRGQQVTLSCSPISGHRSVSWYQQTPGQGLQFLFEYFSETQRNKGNFPGRFSGRQFSNSRSEMNVSTLELGDSALYLCASIPGLAGGTDTQYFGPGTRLTVL.

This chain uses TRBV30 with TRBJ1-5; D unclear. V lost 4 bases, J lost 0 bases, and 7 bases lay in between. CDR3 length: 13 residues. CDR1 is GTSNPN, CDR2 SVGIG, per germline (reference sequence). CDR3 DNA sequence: TGTGCCTGGACCTACGGTAGCAATCAGCCCCAGCATTTT. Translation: CAWTYGSNQPQHF.

CDR3 in DNA: TGTGCCAGCAGCGGGGACAGGGGCTACGAGCAGTACTTC. Translating it yields CASSGDRGYEQYF. The V call is TRBV5-5, the J call TRBJ2-7; TRBD1 matches 10 bases. Germline values: CDR1 SGHKS, CDR2 YYEKEE (reference sequence). Trimming cost V 4 bases and J 3 bases; bases outside gene matches: 1. The CDR3 has 13 residues.

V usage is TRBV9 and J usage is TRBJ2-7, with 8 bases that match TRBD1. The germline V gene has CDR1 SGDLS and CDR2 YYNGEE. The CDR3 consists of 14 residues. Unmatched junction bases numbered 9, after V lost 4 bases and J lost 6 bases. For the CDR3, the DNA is TGTGCCAGCAGCTCCCCGACAGGGGCGGGCGAGCAGTACTTC. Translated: CASSSPTGAGEQYF.

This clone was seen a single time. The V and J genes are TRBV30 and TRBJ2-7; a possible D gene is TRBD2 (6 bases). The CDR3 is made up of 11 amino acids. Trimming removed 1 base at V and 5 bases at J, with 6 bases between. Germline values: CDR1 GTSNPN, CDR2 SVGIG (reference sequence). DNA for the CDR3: TGTGCCTGGAGTGGACTAGACGAGCAGTACTTC. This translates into CAWSGLDEQYF. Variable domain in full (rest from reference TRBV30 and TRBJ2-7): SQTIHQWPATLVQPVGSPLSLECTVEGTSNPNLYWYRQAAGRGLQLLFYSVGIGQISSEVPQNLSASRPQDRQFILSSKKLLLSDSGFYLCAWSGLDEQYFGPGTRLTVT.

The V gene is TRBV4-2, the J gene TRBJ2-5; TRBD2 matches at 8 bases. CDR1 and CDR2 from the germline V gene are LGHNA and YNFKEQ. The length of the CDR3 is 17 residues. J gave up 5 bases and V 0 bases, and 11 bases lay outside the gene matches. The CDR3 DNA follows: TGTGCCAGCAGCCAAGATGGTAGCGGGACCTTAGGGGAGACCCAGTACTTC. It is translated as CASSQDGSGTLGETQYF.

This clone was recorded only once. As DNA, the CDR3 is TGTGCCAGCAGTTATACGGCGGGGGACTCCAAAATAAAGACAGATACGCAGTATTTT. It encodes CASSYTAGDSKIKTDTQYF. The V call is TRBV6-2 or TRBV6-3, the J call TRBJ2-3; 7 bases are a match to TRBD2. The length of the CDR3 is 19 residues. V gave up 3 bases and J gave up 3 bases; unmatched junction bases: 18. Germline V lookup: CDR1 MNHEY, CDR2 SVGEGT.